This T cell receptor beta chain emerged from a study of human T cells and chemical hapten exposure. TCRdb fed the RACE reads into MiXCR, producing one record per CDR3 protein. The sample yields 65,000 to 90,000 distinct CDR3 sequences, approximately 7% seen once. Time point noted: patch test 2, 6 weeks after DPC sensitization. Indicated treatment: therapeutic diphenylcyclopropenone sensitization with weekly scalp DPC. This clonotype was observed many times. The V gene lost 3 bases and the J gene lost 4 bases, with 8 bases spanning the gap. Germline values: CDR1 MRHNA, CDR2 SNTAGT. CDR3 length equals 13 residues.

This chain joins TRBV6-4 and TRBJ2-3; the D is unclear. The receptor comes from a woman in her thirties with alopecia areata. Some clones in this sample may be carry-over from other donors' samples. The source was whole blood, collected in connection with sensitization to the hapten diphenylcyclopropenone (DPC). Written as DNA, the CDR3 is TGTGCCAGCAGTGAAAGAGAAGCAGATACGCAGTATTTT. Translation: CASSEREADTQYF.